The TCR beta chain under discussion was sequenced for a study of shared clonotypes between healthy human individuals. This CDR3 has 13 residues. V dropped 5 bases and J dropped 0 bases, with 9 bases sitting between them. Germline V CDR1 and CDR2: SGHRS, YFSETQ. All the donors were Caucasian adults who lived in Nashville, Tennessee. In regard to this clone: The antigen is unknown.

Repertoires were generated with immunoSEQ multiplex PCR, while TCRdb's copy carries only in-frame clones and drops some. Of 850,000 to 1,100,000 clones detected, 60% to 85% appear once; the ten largest clones hold 0.7% to 0.95%. Study results and caveats: Sharing across four donors was highest in naive CD4 (roughly 5%) and lowest in memory CD8 (roughly 0.4%). As a rule, naive subsets had a larger estimated richness than memory subsets.

The specimen was memory CD4+ T cells from PBMCs. Subset described: CD45RA-negative fraction. The chain is built from TRBV5-1 and TRBJ2-7; no definite D call. The sequence came from a man between 18 and 35 years old in good health. Some clones in this sample may be carry-over from other donors' samples. CDR3 sequence reads: CASSDENSYEQYF. The CDR3 nucleotides read TGCGCCAGCAGTGATGAGAACTCCTACGAGCAGTACTTC.